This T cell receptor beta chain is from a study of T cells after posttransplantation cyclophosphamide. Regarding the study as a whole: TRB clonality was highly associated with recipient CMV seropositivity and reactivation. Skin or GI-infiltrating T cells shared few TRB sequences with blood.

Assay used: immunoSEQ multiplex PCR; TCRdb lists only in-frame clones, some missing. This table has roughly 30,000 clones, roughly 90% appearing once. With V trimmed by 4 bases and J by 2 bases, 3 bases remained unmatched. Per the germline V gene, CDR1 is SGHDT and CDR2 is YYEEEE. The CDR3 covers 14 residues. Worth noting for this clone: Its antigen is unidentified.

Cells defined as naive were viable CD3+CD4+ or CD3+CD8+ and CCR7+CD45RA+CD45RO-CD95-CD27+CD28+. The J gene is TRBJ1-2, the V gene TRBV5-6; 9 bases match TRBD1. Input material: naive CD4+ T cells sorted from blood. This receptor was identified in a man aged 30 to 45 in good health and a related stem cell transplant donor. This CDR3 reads CASSPGTGNYGYTF. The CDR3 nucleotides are TGTGCCAGCAGCCCCGGGACAGGGAACTATGGCTACACCTTC.